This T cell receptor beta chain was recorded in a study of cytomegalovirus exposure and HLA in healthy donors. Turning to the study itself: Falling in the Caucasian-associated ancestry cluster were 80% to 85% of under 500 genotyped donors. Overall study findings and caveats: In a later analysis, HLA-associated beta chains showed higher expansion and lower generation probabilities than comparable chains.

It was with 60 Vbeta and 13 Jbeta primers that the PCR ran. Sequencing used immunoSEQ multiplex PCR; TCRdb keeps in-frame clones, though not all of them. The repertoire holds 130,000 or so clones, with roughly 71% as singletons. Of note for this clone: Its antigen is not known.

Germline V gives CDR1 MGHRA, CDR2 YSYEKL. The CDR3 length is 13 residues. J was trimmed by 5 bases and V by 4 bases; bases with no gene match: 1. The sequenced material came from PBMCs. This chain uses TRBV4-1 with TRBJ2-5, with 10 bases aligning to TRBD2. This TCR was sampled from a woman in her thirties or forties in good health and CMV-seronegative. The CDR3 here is CASSLLAGETQYF. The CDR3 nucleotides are TGCGCCAGCAGCCTACTAGCGGGGGAGACCCAGTACTTC.